This T cell receptor beta chain was identified in a study of CD8+ T cells in alopecia areata. As for the study in general: C3H/HeJ graft donors with spontaneous alopecia, aged roughly 6-12 months, supplied skin that was transplanted onto female C3H/HeJ mice aged about 6-10 weeks. General study points: Scalp data also include sequences from resident alphabeta T cells of normal skin. Normal scalp had lower clonality than lesional scalp, with alopecia totalis/universalis lesions showing this most strongly.

This CDR3 has 15 residues. CDR1 NNHDY and CDR2 SYVADS come from the germline V gene. V trimming: 4 bases; J trimming: 0 bases; junction bases outside the gene matches: 4. This clone was counted a few times. Its cognate antigen is unknown. Genes here carry mouse names. The CDR3 end falls 4 residues outside the read, so it is completed with the germline J gene. cDNA reverse transcribed from extracted RNA served as the sequencing template. Repertoires were generated with immunoSEQ multiplex PCR, while TCRdb's copy carries only in-frame clones and drops some. The sample was found to contain about 120,000 clones, and every one recurs.

Sequenced input: lesional skin. V gene TRBV13-3 combines with J gene TRBJ2-3; TRBD1 aligns across 8 bases. The TCR originated in a C3H/HeJ mouse with alopecia areata. For the strain, the MHC haplotype given is H2-k. CDR3 bases read: TGTGCCAGCAGTAGACAGGGGAGTAGTGCAGAA. This sequence encodes CASSRQGSSAE. The full CDR3 is CASSRQGSSAETLYF.